The rows below give T cell receptor beta chains drawn from one sample of a study of blood T cell repertoires in COVID-19. Clones were read by immunoSEQ multiplex PCR, and TCRdb kept only the in-frame ones, dropping some. The table has approximately 100,000 clones, around nine tenths seen once. The sequencing input was peripheral blood. The receptors shown here come from a man aged 50-60 years with acute or convalescent COVID-19. Both conserved end residues are part of each CDR3. D genes are given only for firm matches. Only some rows state a clone size, as once, few, many or a class for expanded clones.

CDR3nt: TGTGCCAGCAGTTTTCGAGAATATGGCTACACCTTC
CDR3aa: CASSFREYGYTF
v_gene: TRBV12-3/TRBV12-4
j_gene: TRBJ1-2
d_gene: -
abundance: -

CDR3nt: TGTGCCAGCAGCTTGCAGGGGACCCTCAATCAGCCCCAGCATTTT
CDR3aa: CASSLQGTLNQPQHF
v_gene: TRBV7-8
j_gene: TRBJ1-5
d_gene: -
abundance: -

CDR3nt: TGTGCCAGCAGTCGCTTGACAGGGAGTGGAAACACCATATATTTT
CDR3aa: CASSRLTGSGNTIYF
v_gene: TRBV6-5
j_gene: TRBJ1-3
d_gene: TRBD1
abundance: once

CDR3nt: TGTGCCACCGCCGGGGGAATTAATGAAAAACTGTTTTTT
CDR3aa: CATAGGINEKLFF
v_gene: TRBV15
j_gene: TRBJ1-4
d_gene: -
abundance: -

CDR3nt: TGTGCCAGTCGACTAGCGGGACAGAGCTCCTACAATGAGCAGTTCTTC
CDR3aa: CASRLAGQSSYNEQFF
v_gene: TRBV2
j_gene: TRBJ2-1
d_gene: TRBD2
abundance: -

CDR3nt: TGTGCCAGCAGCCAAGTAGAGGGAAACACCATATATTTT
CDR3aa: CASSQVEGNTIYF
v_gene: TRBV3-1/TRBV3-2
j_gene: TRBJ1-3
d_gene: -
abundance: -

CDR3nt: TGTGCCAGCAGTTCCCCAACAGGGTTAGGCACAGATACGCAGTATTTT
CDR3aa: CASSSPTGLGTDTQYF
v_gene: TRBV6-6
j_gene: TRBJ2-3
d_gene: -
abundance: -

CDR3nt: TGTGCCAGCAGCTTTGGGGGGGCGAGCTCCTACAATGAGCAGTTCTTC
CDR3aa: CASSFGGASSYNEQFF
v_gene: TRBV5-4
j_gene: TRBJ2-1
d_gene: -
abundance: -

CDR3nt: TGCGCCAGCAGCTTGTGGACAGGCGGTACCGAGCAGTACTTC
CDR3aa: CASSLWTGGTEQYF
v_gene: TRBV5-1
j_gene: TRBJ2-7
d_gene: TRBD1
abundance: -

CDR3nt: TGTGCCAGCAGCCAGGAAGCGACTAACGGCAAAAACATTCAGTACTTC
CDR3aa: CASSQEATNGKNIQYF
v_gene: TRBV4-2
j_gene: TRBJ2-4
d_gene: -
abundance: -

CDR3nt: TGTGCCAGCAGTTACTCGCCGGGGGGAAGGGACACTGAAGCTTTCTTT
CDR3aa: CASSYSPGGRDTEAFF
v_gene: TRBV6-7
j_gene: TRBJ1-1
d_gene: -
abundance: -

CDR3nt: TGTGCCAGTAGTTCGTTAGCGGGTAAAGAGACCCAGTACTTC
CDR3aa: CASSSLAGKETQYF
v_gene: TRBV19
j_gene: TRBJ2-5
d_gene: TRBD2
abundance: -

CDR3nt: TGTGCCAGCAGACTTAACAGGGGTCCCGGGGAGCTGTTTTTT
CDR3aa: CASRLNRGPGELFF
v_gene: TRBV6-5
j_gene: TRBJ2-2
d_gene: TRBD1
abundance: -

CDR3nt: TGTGCCAGCAGTTTATCTCCGGGAAGCTCCTACAATGAGCAGTTCTTC
CDR3aa: CASSLSPGSSYNEQFF
v_gene: TRBV28
j_gene: TRBJ2-1
d_gene: -
abundance: -

CDR3nt: TGTGCCAGTAGGAGTGGGACAGGGGTCAACACCGGGGAGCTGTTTTTT
CDR3aa: CASRSGTGVNTGELFF
v_gene: TRBV19
j_gene: TRBJ2-2
d_gene: TRBD1
abundance: -

CDR3nt: TGTGCCAGCAGCAAAGGGGCAGTTTCCATGAACACTGAAGCTTTCTTT
CDR3aa: CASSKGAVSMNTEAFF
v_gene: TRBV21-1
j_gene: TRBJ1-1
d_gene: -
abundance: -

CDR3nt: TGTGCCAGCAGCTCCCGGGACAGGGGCCCCCAGGGCAGAGATACGCAGTATTTT
CDR3aa: CASSSRDRGPQGRDTQYF
v_gene: TRBV7-9
j_gene: TRBJ2-3
d_gene: TRBD1
abundance: -

CDR3nt: TGTGCCAGCAGCCAAGATGTAGCGGGGTTCCCCTACGAGCAGTACTTC
CDR3aa: CASSQDVAGFPYEQYF
v_gene: TRBV4-2
j_gene: TRBJ2-7
d_gene: TRBD2
abundance: -

CDR3nt: TGTGCCAGCAGCCTAGGGGGCCGGACTGAAGCTTTCTTT
CDR3aa: CASSLGGRTEAFF
v_gene: TRBV7-3
j_gene: TRBJ1-1
d_gene: TRBD1
abundance: once

CDR3nt: TGCGCCAGCAGCTTGGGAGGGAGTGCCTACGAGCAGTACTTC
CDR3aa: CASSLGGSAYEQYF
v_gene: TRBV5-1
j_gene: TRBJ2-7
d_gene: -
abundance: -

CDR3nt: TGTGCCAGCAGCCAAGATAGTTTTACGCAGTATTTT
CDR3aa: CASSQDSFTQYF
v_gene: TRBV14
j_gene: TRBJ2-3
d_gene: -
abundance: -

CDR3nt: TGCGCCAGCCAGGAACCAACCTACGAGCAGTACTTC
CDR3aa: CASQEPTYEQYF
v_gene: TRBV10-2
j_gene: TRBJ2-7
d_gene: -
abundance: -

CDR3nt: TGTGCCAGCTCACCACGAGGCAGCCCGAGCTCCTATAATTCACCCCTCCACTTT
CDR3aa: CASSPRGSPSSYNSPLHF
v_gene: TRBV18
j_gene: TRBJ1-6
d_gene: -
abundance: -

CDR3nt: TGTGCCAGCAGTGACCACTTTGGAACAGACCAACGATGGAACACCTTC
CDR3aa: CASSDHFGTDQRWNTF
v_gene: TRBV2
j_gene: TRBJ1-2
d_gene: -
abundance: -

CDR3nt: TGTGCCAGCAGCTTGGCGTCCCGCTATAGCAATCAGCCCCAGCATTTT
CDR3aa: CASSLASRYSNQPQHF
v_gene: TRBV5-6
j_gene: TRBJ1-5
d_gene: -
abundance: few

CDR3nt: TGTGCCAGCATGGGAGACCTCCTAAACACCGGGGAGCTGTTTTTT
CDR3aa: CASMGDLLNTGELFF
v_gene: TRBV6-5
j_gene: TRBJ2-2
d_gene: -
abundance: -

CDR3nt: TGTGCCGGAAGCGGACGCAATGAAAAACTGTTTTTT
CDR3aa: CAGSGRNEKLFF
v_gene: TRBV7-9
j_gene: TRBJ1-4
d_gene: -
abundance: -

CDR3nt: TGCGCCAGCAGACCCCCCGACATTGGGGGCGCAACTGAAGCTTTCTTT
CDR3aa: CASRPPDIGGATEAFF
v_gene: TRBV10-2
j_gene: TRBJ1-1
d_gene: -
abundance: -

CDR3nt: TGTGCCAGCAACCTGGGCCCAGGGGGCAACCAAGAGACCCAGTACTTC
CDR3aa: CASNLGPGGNQETQYF
v_gene: TRBV2
j_gene: TRBJ2-5
d_gene: TRBD1
abundance: -

CDR3nt: TGTGCCAGCAGCCTCGGGGGGTTAGCTCACTATGGCTACACCTTC
CDR3aa: CASSLGGLAHYGYTF
v_gene: TRBV6-5
j_gene: TRBJ1-2
d_gene: -
abundance: -

CDR3nt: TGTGCCAGTAGTCAGGGGGGCCTCTCTGGAAACACCATATATTTT
CDR3aa: CASSQGGLSGNTIYF
v_gene: TRBV19
j_gene: TRBJ1-3
d_gene: TRBD1
abundance: few

CDR3nt: TGCGCCAGCAGTGCTATAGGAGTGGCGGGAGACGGGGGCAATGAGCAGTTCTTC
CDR3aa: CASSAIGVAGDGGNEQFF
v_gene: TRBV23-1
j_gene: TRBJ2-1
d_gene: TRBD2
abundance: few

CDR3nt: TGTGCCAGCAGCTTCCACGGGATCGGCAATGAGCAGTTCTTC
CDR3aa: CASSFHGIGNEQFF
v_gene: TRBV7-7
j_gene: TRBJ2-1
d_gene: -
abundance: -

CDR3nt: TGTGCCAGTAGTGAGCGCTATGATCAGCCCCAGCATTTT
CDR3aa: CASSERYDQPQHF
v_gene: TRBV19
j_gene: TRBJ1-5
d_gene: -
abundance: -

CDR3nt: TGTGCCAGCAGTCCGGGACTCTACCCCCTGGAGCAGTACTTC
CDR3aa: CASSPGLYPLEQYF
v_gene: TRBV2
j_gene: TRBJ2-7
d_gene: -
abundance: -

CDR3nt: TGTGCCAGCAGCCCGAGAACAGATACGCAGTATTTT
CDR3aa: CASSPRTDTQYF
v_gene: TRBV9
j_gene: TRBJ2-3
d_gene: -
abundance: -

CDR3nt: TGCGCCAGCAGCTTAACCTCGGGGGGGAGAGGTACGCAGTATTTT
CDR3aa: CASSLTSGGRGTQYF
v_gene: TRBV5-1
j_gene: TRBJ2-3
d_gene: TRBD2
abundance: -

CDR3nt: TGTGCCAGCAGCTTGGCGCTTTGGGGGGGGCGCGAAGAGACCCAGTACTTC
CDR3aa: CASSLALWGGREETQYF
v_gene: TRBV5-5
j_gene: TRBJ2-5
d_gene: -
abundance: -

CDR3nt: TGTGCCAGCAGCTGGGGTCGGTTCAGCGGGGTGAACACCGGGGAGCTGTTTTTT
CDR3aa: CASSWGRFSGVNTGELFF
v_gene: TRBV5-4
j_gene: TRBJ2-2
d_gene: TRBD2
abundance: -

CDR3nt: TGTGCCAGCAGCTTAAGCCACCCCGGGGAGCTGTTTTTT
CDR3aa: CASSLSHPGELFF
v_gene: TRBV7-2
j_gene: TRBJ2-2
d_gene: -
abundance: -

CDR3nt: TGTGCCAGCAGCGTAGAGGGAGAAAGCCCTAATGAGCAGTTCTTC
CDR3aa: CASSVEGESPNEQFF
v_gene: TRBV9
j_gene: TRBJ2-1
d_gene: -
abundance: -

CDR3nt: TGTGCCAGCAGGAGACAGGTTAACTATGGCTACACCTTC
CDR3aa: CASRRQVNYGYTF
v_gene: TRBV2
j_gene: TRBJ1-2
d_gene: -
abundance: -

CDR3nt: TGTGCCAGCCTGGGATGGGGGGGCATGGAAAAGACCCAGTACTTC
CDR3aa: CASLGWGGMEKTQYF
v_gene: TRBV28
j_gene: TRBJ2-5
d_gene: -
abundance: -

CDR3nt: TGTGCCAGCAGTTTATGGAGCGGGAGGAGGCTAGGGAATGAGCAGTTCTTC
CDR3aa: CASSLWSGRRLGNEQFF
v_gene: TRBV27
j_gene: TRBJ2-1
d_gene: TRBD2
abundance: -

CDR3nt: TGCGCCAGCAGCTTAGGGGACACTCGGGTCACTGAAGCTTTCTTT
CDR3aa: CASSLGDTRVTEAFF
v_gene: TRBV5-1
j_gene: TRBJ1-1
d_gene: -
abundance: -

CDR3nt: TGTGCCAGCAGCTCCTCGGGACTAGCCGTCGCAGATACGCAGTATTTT
CDR3aa: CASSSSGLAVADTQYF
v_gene: TRBV7-9
j_gene: TRBJ2-3
d_gene: TRBD2
abundance: -

CDR3nt: TGCGCCAGCAGCTTGGGGGGGCAAAACATTCAGTACTTC
CDR3aa: CASSLGGQNIQYF
v_gene: TRBV5-1
j_gene: TRBJ2-4
d_gene: -
abundance: -

CDR3nt: TGCGCCAGCAGCTTGCCGGGACTAGCGGATTCCACCGGGGAGCTGTTTTTT
CDR3aa: CASSLPGLADSTGELFF
v_gene: TRBV5-1
j_gene: TRBJ2-2
d_gene: TRBD2
abundance: -

CDR3nt: TGTGCCAGCAGTTTAATGGGAGTCAGGAACACCATATATTTT
CDR3aa: CASSLMGVRNTIYF
v_gene: TRBV28
j_gene: TRBJ1-3
d_gene: -
abundance: few

CDR3nt: TGTGCCAGCAGCTTGTTGACTAGCGGTTCCTACAATGAGCAGTTCTTC
CDR3aa: CASSLLTSGSYNEQFF
v_gene: TRBV5-4
j_gene: TRBJ2-1
d_gene: TRBD2
abundance: -

CDR3nt: TGTGCCAGCAGGGAGTCGGGGGGGAATTCACCCCTCCACTTT
CDR3aa: CASRESGGNSPLHF
v_gene: TRBV25-1
j_gene: TRBJ1-6
d_gene: -
abundance: once

CDR3nt: TGTGCCAGCAGCACTAGCGGGAGAACAGATACGCAGTATTTT
CDR3aa: CASSTSGRTDTQYF
v_gene: TRBV2
j_gene: TRBJ2-3
d_gene: TRBD2
abundance: -

CDR3nt: TGTGCCAGCAGCCCTTTATCGGGGAAAGAGCAGTACTTC
CDR3aa: CASSPLSGKEQYF
v_gene: TRBV6-6
j_gene: TRBJ2-7
d_gene: -
abundance: -

CDR3nt: TGTGCCAGCAGTGAGAGCCAGGCGAGAAACTATGGCTACACCTTC
CDR3aa: CASSESQARNYGYTF
v_gene: TRBV2
j_gene: TRBJ1-2
d_gene: -
abundance: -